Listed here are 21 T cell receptor beta chains from one sample, sequenced in a study of CD8+ T cells in alopecia areata. Reverse transcription of extracted RNA yielded cDNA, which provided the sequencing template. TCRdb keeps only in-frame clones here, not all; method: immunoSEQ multiplex PCR. The sample lists roughly 120,000 clones; roughly 50% were seen once. The sample's treatment: oral pan-JAK inhibitor, 5-10 mg twice daily. The sample consisted of CD8+ T cells sorted from blood, taken at week 24, from a patient treated with tofacitinib. All receptors come from a human donor with alopecia areata.

The CDR3 sequence is CAWSTGAHGEKLFF. DNA for the CDR3: TGTGCCTGGAGCACAGGGGCCCATGGGGAAAAACTGTTTTTT. The chain employs TRBV30 and TRBJ1-4, with TRBD1 matching over 7 bases. Trimming took 3 bases from V and 8 from J; bases not matched to a gene: 9. The V gene's germline CDR1 is GTSNPN and CDR2 SVGIG (reference sequence). CDR3 length: 14 amino acids.

The chain joins TRBV13 to TRBJ2-2; 11 bases map to TRBD2. The CDR3 extends over 16 amino acids. CDR1 PRHDT and CDR2 FYEKMQ come from the germline V gene (reference sequence). Losses at the gene ends were 2 bases for V and 2 bases for J; bases not matched to a gene: 1. CDR3 sequence reads: CASSLLAGGNTGELFF. The CDR3 bases are TGTGCCAGCAGCTTACTAGCGGGGGGAAACACCGGGGAGCTGTTTTTT.

A few counts support this clone. V is TRBV9 and J is TRBJ1-2, with a possible D match to TRBD1 (5 bases). CDR3 length equals 16 residues. The germline CDR1 and CDR2 sequences are SGDLS and YYNGEE. V dropped 0 bases and J dropped 7 bases, with 19 bases sitting between them. CDR3 residues: CASSVALREQGSGYTF. The CDR3 region has the DNA TGTGCCAGCAGCGTAGCCCTAAGAGAGCAGGGTAGTGGCTACACCTTC.

This clone was observed once. The chain couples TRBV6-1 to TRBJ1-2, with 8 nucleotides matching TRBD1. CDR1 is MNHNS and CDR2 is SASEGT in the germline V gene. The CDR3 has 15 amino acids. V was pared by 1 base and J by 6 bases, with 7 bases of the junction left unmatched. The CDR3 region is CASSEDGRGPNGYTF. CDR3 nucleotide sequence: TGTGCCAGCAGTGAAGATGGCAGGGGGCCGAATGGCTACACCTTC.

V usage is TRBV11-2 and J usage is TRBJ1-5, with 7 bases aligning to TRBD1. The CDR3 is 16 residues long. Germline-derived CDR1 and CDR2 are SGHAT and FQNNGV. V was pared by 3 bases and J by 0 bases, with 5 bases of the junction left unmatched. The CDR3 DNA is TGTGCCAGCAGCTTGGGACAGACATATAGCAATCAGCCCCAGCATTTT. Translating it yields CASSLGQTYSNQPQHF.

CDR3 DNA: TGTGCCAGCAGGGCTAGGACGGGGAACTATGGCTACACCTTC. Translated, it gives CASRARTGNYGYTF. The chain employs TRBV9 and TRBJ1-2; no reliable D call. The CDR3 totals 14 residues. V was pared by 5 bases and J by 2 bases, with 13 bases between. Germline values: CDR1 SGDLS, CDR2 YYNGEE.

V and J are TRBV5-6 and TRBJ1-1; tentative D call: TRBD1 (6 bases). Trimming cost V 3 bases and J 5 bases, with 8 bases left between them. This CDR3 region has 12 residues. Germline V gene sequence: CDR1 SGHDT, CDR2 YYEEEE. The CDR3 sequence is CASSSQGTEAFF. The CDR3, as DNA: TGTGCCAGCAGCTCACAGGGAACTGAAGCTTTCTTT.

This clone has only a few counts. The CDR3: CASGQDRAGGELFF. The DNA for the CDR3 is TGTGCTAGTGGCCAGGACAGGGCGGGCGGGGAGCTGTTTTTT. The chain carries TRBV12-5 and TRBJ2-2, with 8 bases fitting TRBD1. CDR3 size: 14 residues. V dropped 6 bases and J dropped 7; count of bases not matched to a gene: 7. From germline, CDR1 is LGHNT and CDR2 FRNRAP.

This CDR3 is CASTGTGGNYEQYF. CDR3 DNA sequence: TGTGCCAGCACCGGGACAGGGGGCAACTACGAGCAGTACTTC. The chain uses TRBV28 and TRBJ2-7; 12 nucleotides match TRBD1. CDR3 length: 14 amino acids. Germline CDR1 reads MDHEN; CDR2 reads SYDVKM. Trimming removed 7 bases from V and 3 bases from J; junction bases left unmatched: 4.

The genes are TRBV4-1 and TRBJ1-6; 7 positions agree with TRBD1. Germline V lookup: CDR1 MGHRA, CDR2 YSYEKL. The CDR3 length is 16 residues. V shed 0 bases, J shed 6 bases, and the junction held 5 bases outside the gene matches. The CDR3 DNA reads TGCGCCAGCAGCCAAGATGGGCAGGGGGTTAATTCACCCCTCCACTTT. This codes for CASSQDGQGVNSPLHF.

This chain connects TRBV30 to TRBJ2-2, with D unresolved. The CDR3 runs to 12 residues. Germline V CDR1 and CDR2: GTSNPN, SVGIG (reference sequence). Trimming pared 2 bases from V and 5 bases from J, leaving 6 bases between. CDR3 in DNA: TGTGCCTGGAGTTGGAGAACCGGGGAGCTGTTTTTT. Encoded protein: CAWSWRTGELFF.

The rearrangement joins TRBV27 to TRBJ2-3; the D is unclear. The CDR3 length is 13 residues. The V and J ends lost 3 bases and 2 bases respectively, with 6 bases between them. CDR1 MNHEY and CDR2 SMNVEV come from the germline V gene (reference sequence). The CDR3 region is CASSLYTTDTQYF. The CDR3 nucleotides are TGTGCCAGCAGTTTGTACACCACAGATACGCAGTATTTT.

The gene calls are TRBV27 and TRBJ2-3, with TRBD1 matching 12 bases. Germline assignment: CDR1 MNHEY and CDR2 SMNVEV (reference sequence). J was trimmed by 4 bases and V by 5 bases; bases with no gene match: 4. The CDR3 covers 15 residues. The CDR3 region is CASSPGQGAADTQYF. CDR3 DNA: TGTGCCAGCAGTCCGGGACAGGGGGCCGCAGATACGCAGTATTTT.

The CDR3 nucleotides read TGTGCCAGCCGTCGGGGGGGATGGAACACTGAAGCTTTCTTT. Its protein is CASRRGGWNTEAFF. This sequence joins TRBV27 and TRBJ1-1, with D possibly matching TRBD1 (5 bases). Trimming cost V 8 bases and J 1 base, with 14 bases left between them. CDR3 length equals 14 residues. Germline V gene sequence: CDR1 MNHEY, CDR2 SMNVEV (reference sequence).

The V and J genes are TRBV14 and TRBJ1-4, with a weak D call TRBD1 (5 bases). Germline V gives CDR1 SGHDN, CDR2 FVKESK. The V and J ends lost 1 base and 6 bases respectively, with 15 bases between them. The CDR3 is 16 amino acids. Written as DNA, the CDR3 is TGTGCCAGCAGCCAAGGGTCGGGACGGAGGGATGAAAAACTGTTTTTT. This gives the protein CASSQGSGRRDEKLFF.

V gene TRBV6-5 combines with J gene TRBJ2-1; D possibly corresponds to TRBD1 (6 bases). This CDR3 is 14 amino acids long. Trimming left V 2 bases short and J 5 bases short, with 10 bases between. Germline-derived CDR1 and CDR2 are MNHEY and SVGAGI. CDR3 coding DNA: TGTGCCAGCAGTTACGTAGAGGGGGACAATGAGCAGTTCTTC. Protein product: CASSYVEGDNEQFF.

The chain joins TRBV27 to TRBJ1-1; 8 bases align to TRBD1. The J segment lost 5 bases and the V segment lost 7 bases, leaving 9 bases of the junction unmatched. Per the germline V gene, CDR1 is MNHEY and CDR2 is SMNVEV (reference sequence). The CDR3 covers 14 residues. DNA for the CDR3: TGTGCCAGCACCAACGGACAGGGTTGGACTGAAGCTTTCTTT. This sequence encodes CASTNGQGWTEAFF.

The chain's CDR3 is CSVVGGFDYGYTF. As DNA, the CDR3 is TGCAGCGTTGTGGGGGGCTTCGACTATGGCTACACCTTC. The V gene is TRBV29-1, the J gene TRBJ1-2; D may be TRBD1 (6 bases). CDR1 is SQVTM, CDR2 ANQGSEA, per germline. The CDR3 runs to 13 residues. Deletions cut 4 bases from V and 3 bases from J, with 12 bases between. Full variable domain (rest looked up from reference TRBV29-1 and TRBJ1-2): SAVISQKPSRDICQRGTSLTIQCQVDSQVTMMFWYRQQPGQSLTLIATANQGSEATYESGFVIDKFPISRPNLTFSTLTVSNMSPEDSSIYLCSVVGGFDYGYTFGSGTRLTVV.

The V and J genes are TRBV7-9 and TRBJ1-1; D not certain. CDR3 length: 11 residues. V shed 5 bases and J shed 6 bases, with 7 bases lying between them. Germline V gene lookup returns CDR1 SEHNR and CDR2 FQNEAQ (reference sequence). The CDR3 here is CASSQDAEAFF. Written as DNA, the CDR3 is TGTGCCAGCAGCCAAGACGCTGAAGCTTTCTTT.

The chain is built from TRBV5-1 and TRBJ2-3; D is unresolved. The germline CDR1 and CDR2 sequences are SGHRS and YFSETQ. V lost 4 bases, J lost 0 bases, and 12 bases lay in between. The CDR3 is made up of 15 amino acids. The CDR3 DNA sequence: TGCGCCAGCAGCCCGAGAGGAGCTAGCACAGATACGCAGTATTTT. Translating gives CASSPRGASTDTQYF.

This chain uses TRBV11-2 with TRBJ2-7; 7 nucleotides align to TRBD1. V trimming: 1 base; J trimming: 3 bases; junction bases outside the gene matches: 3. CDR1 and CDR2 (germline): SGHAT, FQNNGV. The CDR3 has 14 amino acids. CDR3 sequence: CASSLVSGGYEQYF. The CDR3 DNA reads as TGTGCCAGCAGCTTAGTTTCAGGGGGCTACGAGCAGTACTTC.